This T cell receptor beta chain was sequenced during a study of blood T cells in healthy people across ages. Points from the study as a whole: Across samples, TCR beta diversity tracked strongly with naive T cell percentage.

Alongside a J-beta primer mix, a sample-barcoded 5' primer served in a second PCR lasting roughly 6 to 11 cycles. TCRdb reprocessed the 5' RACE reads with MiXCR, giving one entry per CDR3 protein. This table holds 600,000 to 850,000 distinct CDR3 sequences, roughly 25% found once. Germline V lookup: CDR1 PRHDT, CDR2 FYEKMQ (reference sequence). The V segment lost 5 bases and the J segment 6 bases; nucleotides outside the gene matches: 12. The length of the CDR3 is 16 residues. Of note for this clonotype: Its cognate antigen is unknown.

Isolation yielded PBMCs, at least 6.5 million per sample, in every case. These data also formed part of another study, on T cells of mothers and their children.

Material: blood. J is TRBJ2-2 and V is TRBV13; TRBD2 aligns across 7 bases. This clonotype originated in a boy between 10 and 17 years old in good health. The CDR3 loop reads CASSALARGGAGELFF. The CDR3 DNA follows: TGTGCCAGCAGCGCACTAGCGCGGGGAGGGGCCGGGGAGCTGTTTTTT.